This entry features one TCR beta chain sequence. A read error may account for a junction end that differs from germline. The data were obtained in a study of tumor-infiltrating lymphocytes in primary liver carcinoma. The researchers produced TCR beta cDNA from around 0.5 ug total RNA with a constant-region primer. Generation of the TCR beta libraries relied on three nested multiplex PCR rounds using slightly modified ARM-PCR. Use of TRBV1-TRBV30 forward primers with a C-beta reverse primer characterized the first two PCR rounds, which lasted approximately 11 cycles each. In TCRdb, the multiplex PCR reads were re-called with MiXCR into one record per CDR3 protein. The sample lists fewer than 400,000 distinct CDR3 sequences, approximately 58% occurring once. The source of the blood RNA was unsorted whole blood, and germline DNA was extracted as well. This CDR3 region has 16 residues. Germline values: CDR1 SGHDT, CDR2 YYEEEE.

The V and J genes are TRBV5-6 and TRBJ2-2; D is perhaps TRBD2 (5 bases). The sequenced sample was peripheral blood. The sequence came from a woman in her twenties or thirties with primary liver carcinoma and hepatitis B virus infection. CDR3: CASSSLNSEDTGELSF. The CDR3 coding sequence is TGTGCCAGCAGCTCCCTAAATAGCGAAGACACCGGGGAGCTGTCTTTT.